The 11 T cell receptor beta chains below were found in one sample sequenced in a study of T cells in localized non-small cell lung cancer. Using immunoSEQ multiplex PCR, the repertoire was profiled, and TCRdb retains in-frame clones only, with some absent. The sample lists tens of thousands of clones; 86% were seen once. Sequenced here: peripheral blood, sampled before any cancer treatment. These receptors were obtained from a woman aged 18-55 years with stage III lung adenocarcinoma.

The chain combines TRBV2 with TRBJ2-4, with D tentatively TRBD2 (6 bases). This CDR3 has 14 amino acids. V lost 4 bases to trimming and J lost 3 bases, with 10 bases between them. CDR1 and CDR2 from the germline V gene are SNHLY and FYNNEI. CDR3 bases: TGTGCCAGCAGTGTAAGGGGAGGCAAAAACATTCAGTACTTC. Its protein product is CASSVRGGKNIQYF.

The J gene is TRBJ1-2, the V gene TRBV7-8; D is possibly TRBD1 (6 bases). The CDR3 spans 16 residues. Germline V gene sequence: CDR1 SGHVS, CDR2 FQNEAQ. V lost 5 bases, J lost 7 bases, and 23 bases lay in between. This CDR3 reads CASSKLGGAVESGYTF. In nucleotides, the CDR3 is TGTGCCAGCAGCAAACTCGGGGGCGCGGTCGAGTCTGGCTACACCTTC.

The genes are TRBV7-2 and TRBJ2-5, with TRBD2 matching 8 bases. This CDR3 contains 16 residues. Germline values: CDR1 SGHTA, CDR2 FQGNSA. With 5 bases clipped from V and 1 base from J, the junction kept 9 bases outside the gene matches. The CDR3 sequence is CASSQNQRGSQETQYF. The DNA for the CDR3 is TGTGCCAGCAGCCAAAACCAGCGGGGGTCCCAAGAGACCCAGTACTTC.

The rearrangement joins TRBV13 to TRBJ2-5; 7 nucleotides line up with TRBD1. The CDR3 loop spans 16 amino acids. Germline assignment: CDR1 PRHDT and CDR2 FYEKMQ (reference sequence). V gave up 2 bases and J gave up 5 bases; unmatched junction bases: 11. CDR3 region: CASSLSVVGRGETQYF. The CDR3 nucleotides read TGTGCCAGCAGCTTATCTGTCGTGGGCAGGGGGGAGACCCAGTACTTC. Looking up the rest from reference TRBV13 and TRBJ2-5 gives the full variable domain: AAGVIQSPRHLIKEKRETATLKCYPIPRHDTVYWYQQGPGQDPQFLISFYEKMQSDKGSIPDRFSAQQFSDYHSELNMSSLELGDSALYFCASSLSVVGRGETQYFGPGTRLLVL.

This clone was detected once. The chain links TRBV5-6 to TRBJ2-7; the D call may be TRBD1 or TRBD2 (5 bases each). Germline values: CDR1 SGHDT, CDR2 YYEEEE. Trimming stripped 4 bases from V and 0 bases from J, with 17 bases between. The CDR3 is 16 amino acids. The CDR3 nucleotides are TGTGCCAGCAGCCCCTGGCGGGCAGGGAGCTCCTACGAGCAGTACTTC. This codes for CASSPWRAGSSYEQYF.

This sequence joins TRBV5-6 and TRBJ1-4, with a possible D match to TRBD1 (6 bases). Per germline, CDR1 SGHDT and CDR2 YYEEEE. Trimming removed 2 bases at V and 10 bases at J, with 15 bases between. The CDR3 covers 14 residues. CDR3: CASSFDRSAVKLFF. In nucleotides, the CDR3 is TGTGCCAGCAGCTTCGACAGGAGTGCTGTAAAACTGTTTTTT.

This chain connects TRBV7-9 to TRBJ2-5; the match to TRBD2 covers 10 bases. The germline gives CDR1 SEHNR, CDR2 FQNEAQ (reference sequence). V shed 7 bases, J shed 5 bases, and the junction held 7 bases outside the gene matches. The length of the CDR3 is 14 residues. CDR3 bases: TGTGCCAGCACCCCGGGACTAGCGAGCGAGACCCAGTACTTC. Its protein product is CASTPGLASETQYF.

The V and J genes are TRBV11-2 and TRBJ2-1, with TRBD1 matching over 9 bases. The CDR3 sequence is 17 residues long. Germline values: CDR1 SGHAT, CDR2 FQNNGV. After removal of 5 bases from V and 8 bases from J, the junction contained 16 bases not matched to a gene. The CDR3 region is CASSPVSGTGRWDEQFF. The CDR3 DNA reads TGTGCCAGCAGCCCGGTTAGTGGGACAGGGAGGTGGGATGAGCAGTTCTTC.

The count of this clone is one. The rearrangement links TRBV5-1 to TRBJ1-2, with 8 positions matching TRBD1. There are 13 residues in the CDR3. Germline CDR1 SGHRS, CDR2 YFSETQ. The V segment lost 2 bases and the J segment 4 bases; nucleotides outside the gene matches: 1. CDR3 sequence (DNA): TGCGCCAGCAGCTTCGGGACAGGCTATGGCTACACCTTC. As protein: CASSFGTGYGYTF.

This chain connects TRBV6-5 to TRBJ1-2; 12 bases fit TRBD1. J was trimmed by 8 bases and V by 2 bases; bases with no gene match: 6. CDR3 length equals 15 residues. Germline CDR1 MNHEY, CDR2 SVGAGI. CDR3 nucleotides: TGTGCCAGCAGTTACCGGAGGGGGACAGGGGGCGGCTACACCTTC. Residues: CASSYRRGTGGGYTF.

By sample fraction, this clone is medium-sized. The CDR3 nucleotides are TGTGCCAGCAGCTTAGAGCCGAACACTGAAGCTTTCTTT. Amino acids: CASSLEPNTEAFF. This chain uses TRBV11-3 with TRBJ1-1; D call uncertain. The V gene's germline CDR1 is SGHNT and CDR2 YENEEA. The CDR3 loop spans 13 amino acids. V lost 0 bases and J 1 base, leaving 3 bases between the germline ends.